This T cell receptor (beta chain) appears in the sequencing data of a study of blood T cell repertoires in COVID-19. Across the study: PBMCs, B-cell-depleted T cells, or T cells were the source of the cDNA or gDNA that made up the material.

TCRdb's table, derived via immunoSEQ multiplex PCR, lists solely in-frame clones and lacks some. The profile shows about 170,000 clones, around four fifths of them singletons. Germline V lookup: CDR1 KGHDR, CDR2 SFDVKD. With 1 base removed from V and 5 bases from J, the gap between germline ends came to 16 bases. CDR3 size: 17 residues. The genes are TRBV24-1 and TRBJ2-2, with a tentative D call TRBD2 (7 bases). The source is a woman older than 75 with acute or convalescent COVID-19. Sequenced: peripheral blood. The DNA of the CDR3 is TGTGCCACCAGTGATTTTTCGGGGGGCAGGCGGACCGGGGAGCTGTTTTTT. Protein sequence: CATSDFSGGRRTGELFF.